This record covers a single T cell receptor (beta chain). TCRdb keeps only in-frame clones here, not all; method: immunoSEQ multiplex PCR. The table lists some 93,000 clones, around 75% of them singletons. The source of the sample is a study of blood T cell repertoires in COVID-19. Study-level background: T cells, B-cell-depleted T cells, or PBMCs supplied cDNA or gDNA.

Per germline, CDR1 LGHNT and CDR2 FRNRAP. This CDR3 spans 15 amino acids. V shed 3 bases and J 2 bases; nucleotides not matched to a gene: 4. The genes are TRBV12-5 and TRBJ2-1, with TRBD1 matching over 7 bases. The source is a human donor in a cohort sampled during active COVID-19. Sequencing was carried out using peripheral blood. The CDR3 sequence is CASGFGQGAYNEQFF. DNA of the CDR3: TGTGCTAGTGGTTTTGGGCAGGGGGCCTACAATGAGCAGTTCTTC.